Sequencing of this TCR beta chain was carried out in a study of T cell responses to AZD1222 COVID-19 vaccine. Produced via immunoSEQ multiplex PCR; TCRdb's table is partial and in-frame only. The table has 90,000 to 120,000 clones, around 93% seen once; the top ten hold 8% to 9.5%. V dropped 4 bases and J dropped 0 bases, with 18 bases sitting between them. The CDR3 spans 17 residues. In germline, CDR1 is SQVTM, CDR2 ANQGSEA. This specimen was peripheral blood, taken 28 days after the second AZD1222 dose. The chain employs TRBV29-1 and TRBJ2-2; maybe TRBD2 (5 bases). The sequence was collected from an adult who received the AZD1222 COVID-19 vaccine. Written as DNA, the CDR3 is TGCAGCGTTGTAAGGGTCGGAGGCGACGCGAACACCGGGGAGCTGTTTTTT. Translation: CSVVRVGGDANTGELFF.